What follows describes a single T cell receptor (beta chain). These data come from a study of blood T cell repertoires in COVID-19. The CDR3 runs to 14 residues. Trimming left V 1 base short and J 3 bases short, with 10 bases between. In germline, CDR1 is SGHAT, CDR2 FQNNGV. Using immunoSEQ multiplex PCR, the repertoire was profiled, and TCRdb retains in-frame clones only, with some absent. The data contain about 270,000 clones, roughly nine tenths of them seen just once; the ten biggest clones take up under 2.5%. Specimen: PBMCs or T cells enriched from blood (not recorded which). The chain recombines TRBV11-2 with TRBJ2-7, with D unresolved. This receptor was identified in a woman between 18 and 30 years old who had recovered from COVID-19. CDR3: CASSLGAGRYEQYF. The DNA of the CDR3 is TGTGCCAGCAGCTTAGGGGCAGGCCGCTACGAGCAGTACTTC.